These T cell receptor beta chains were read from a single sample in a study of T cell responses to AZD1222 COVID-19 vaccine. Sequencing used immunoSEQ multiplex PCR; TCRdb keeps in-frame clones, though not all of them. The data hold 100,000 or so clones, with about 91% observed a single time. The sample was peripheral blood, taken 28 days after the second AZD1222 dose. The receptors here all came from an adult who received the AZD1222 COVID-19 vaccine. The CDR3 runs from the conserved cysteine through the conserved F or W. D genes are given only for firm matches. The size entry is marked missing in some rows and otherwise reads once, few, many or a size class.

TRBJ2-7	NA	NA	13	TRBV2	TGTGCCAGCAGTGAAGACAGCAGCTACGAGCAGTACTTC	CASSEDSSYEQYF
TRBJ1-2	once	NA	16	TRBV27	TGTGCCAGCCGTTCACTCTGGACAGATACTAACTATGGCTACACCTTC	CASRSLWTDTNYGYTF
TRBJ1-6	NA	TRBD1	13	TRBV19	TGTGCCAGTAGTGTCGACAGGGGATCACCCCTCCACTTT	CASSVDRGSPLHF
TRBJ2-3	NA	TRBD2	17	TRBV2	TGTGCCAGCAGTGTCCTAGCGACTAGCGGGAGTAGAGATACGCAGTATTTT	CASSVLATSGSRDTQYF
TRBJ2-2	NA	TRBD2	17	TRBV3-1/TRBV3-2	TGTGCCAGCAGCCAAGAGGCGACTAGCGGGAGGACCGGGGAGCTGTTTTTT	CASSQEATSGRTGELFF
TRBJ1-2	once	NA	21	TRBV3-1/TRBV3-2	TGTGCCAGCAGCCAAGATATTATTGATCTAATCCGAGACGGAACTAACTATGGCTACACCTTC	CASSQDIIDLIRDGTNYGYTF
TRBJ2-3	NA	NA	15	TRBV14	TGTGCCAGCAGCCAAGCGGGATTAGCCGTAGATACGCAGTATTTT	CASSQAGLAVDTQYF
TRBJ2-7	once	NA	16	TRBV4-1	TGCGCCAGCAGCCAAGAGCGGAATTCCAGCGGGTACGAGCAGTACTTC	CASSQERNSSGYEQYF
TRBJ2-4	NA	NA	15	TRBV14	TGTGCCAGCAGCCTATCCGGAGGGGGGAAAAACATTCAGTACTTC	CASSLSGGGKNIQYF
TRBJ2-1	NA	NA	15	TRBV5-1	TGCGCCAGCAGCTTATGGCAGGGAACCTACAATGAGCAGTTCTTC	CASSLWQGTYNEQFF
TRBJ1-4	NA	NA	15	TRBV28	TGTGCCAGCAGTTTCGTACAGGCGGGGGAGGAAAAACTGTTTTTT	CASSFVQAGEEKLFF
TRBJ1-5	NA	NA	15	TRBV19	TGTGCCAGTACCCTGGGGGGGAATAGCAATCAGCCCCAGCATTTT	CASTLGGNSNQPQHF
TRBJ1-2	once	NA	19	TRBV18	TGTGCCAGCTCACCAATTCCCTACTCAGCAGGGATCGCTAACTATGGCTACACCTTC	CASSPIPYSAGIANYGYTF
TRBJ1-2	once	NA	15	TRBV7-2	TGTGCCAGCACCTCCGGGGGTCCGGGCCGGTATGGCTATACCTTC	CASTSGGPGRYGYTF
TRBJ2-1	NA	NA	14	TRBV6-5	TGTGCCAGCAGCTGGACTCACTCGGTTAATGAGCAGTTCTTC	CASSWTHSVNEQFF
TRBJ2-2	NA	NA	17	TRBV4-1	TGCGCCAGCAGCCAATATAAGGGTAGCTTAAACACCGGGGAGCTGTTTTTT	CASSQYKGSLNTGELFF
TRBJ1-4	NA	NA	15	TRBV5-1	TGCGCCAGCCAATTGGGTGGGGGTCGAGGTGAAAAACTGTTTTTT	CASQLGGGRGEKLFF
TRBJ1-4	NA	TRBD1	14	TRBV6-5	TGTGCCAGCAGGGGAGGGACAGGTAATGAAAAACTGTTTTTT	CASRGGTGNEKLFF
TRBJ2-1	NA	NA	15	TRBV2	TGTGCCAGCAGTAAAGCCGGGTCCTATGACAATGAGCAGTTCTTC	CASSKAGSYDNEQFF
TRBJ2-7	NA	NA	12	TRBV12-3/TRBV12-4	TGTGCCAGCAGAGGGGGGTTCTACGAGCAGTACTTC	CASRGGFYEQYF
TRBJ1-2	NA	NA	12	TRBV7-9	TGTGCCAGCAGCGATAGGGACTATGGCTACACCTTC	CASSDRDYGYTF
TRBJ1-2	NA	NA	14	TRBV27	TGTGCCAGCAGTCCCCGGACAGAGTTTTATGGCTACACCTTC	CASSPRTEFYGYTF
TRBJ2-3	few	NA	15	TRBV7-3	TGTGCCAGCAGCTTACAGGGGAGGGGAGGAGATACGCAGTATTTT	CASSLQGRGGDTQYF
TRBJ1-6	NA	NA	15	TRBV27	TGTGCCAGCAGTTTAGTGGTCCCTAATAATTCACCCCTCCACTTT	CASSLVVPNNSPLHF
TRBJ2-3	NA	NA	13	TRBV7-3	TGTGCCAGCAGCACGGCGGGATTAGATACGCAGTATTTT	CASSTAGLDTQYF
TRBJ2-3	NA	TRBD2	16	TRBV28	TGTGCCAGCGCGCAGTGGGCGGGAGATAGCACAGATACGCAGTATTTT	CASAQWAGDSTDTQYF
TRBJ1-6	few	TRBD1	15	TRBV28	TGTGCCAGCAGTTTCCGAGACAGGGCCGGTTCACCCCTCCACTTT	CASSFRDRAGSPLHF
TRBJ2-5	NA	TRBD2	14	TRBV7-6	TGTGCCAGCAGCACACTAGCGGGTCGGGAGACCCAGTACTTC	CASSTLAGRETQYF